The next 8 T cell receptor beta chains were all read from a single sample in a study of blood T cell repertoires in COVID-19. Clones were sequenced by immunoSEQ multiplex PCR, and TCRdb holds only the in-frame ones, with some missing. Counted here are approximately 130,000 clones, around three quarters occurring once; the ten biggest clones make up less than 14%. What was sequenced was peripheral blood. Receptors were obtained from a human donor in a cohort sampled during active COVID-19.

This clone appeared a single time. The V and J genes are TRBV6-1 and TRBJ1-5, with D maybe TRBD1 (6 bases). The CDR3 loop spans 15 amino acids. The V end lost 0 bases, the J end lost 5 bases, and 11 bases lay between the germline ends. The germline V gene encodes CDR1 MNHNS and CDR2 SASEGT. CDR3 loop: CASSEAWTAYQPQHF. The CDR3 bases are TGTGCCAGCAGTGAAGCTTGGACAGCTTATCAGCCCCAGCATTTT.

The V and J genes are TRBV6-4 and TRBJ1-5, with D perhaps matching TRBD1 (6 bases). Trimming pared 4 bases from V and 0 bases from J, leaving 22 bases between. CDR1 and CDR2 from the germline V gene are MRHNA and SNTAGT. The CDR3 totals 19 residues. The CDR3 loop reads CASSGSPGHPLGSNQPQHF. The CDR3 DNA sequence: TGTGCCAGCAGTGGTTCACCGGGACACCCTTTGGGTAGCAATCAGCCCCAGCATTTT.

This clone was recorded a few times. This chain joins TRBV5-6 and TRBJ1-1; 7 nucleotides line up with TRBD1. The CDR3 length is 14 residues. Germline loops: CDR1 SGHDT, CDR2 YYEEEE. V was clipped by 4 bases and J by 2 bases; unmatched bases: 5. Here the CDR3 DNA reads TGTGCCAGCAGCCCAGGGACAGTTAACACTGAAGCTTTCTTT. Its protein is CASSPGTVNTEAFF.

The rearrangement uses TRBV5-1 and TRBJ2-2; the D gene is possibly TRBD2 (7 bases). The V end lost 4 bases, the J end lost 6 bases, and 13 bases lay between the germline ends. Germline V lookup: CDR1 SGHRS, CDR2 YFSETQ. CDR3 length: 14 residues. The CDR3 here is CASSLREGAGELFF. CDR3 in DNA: TGCGCCAGCAGCCTCAGGGAGGGGGCCGGGGAGCTGTTTTTT. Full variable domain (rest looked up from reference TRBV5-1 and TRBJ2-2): KAGVTQTPRYLIKTRGQQVTLSCSPISGHRSVSWYQQTPGQGLQFLFEYFSETQRNKGNFPGRFSGRQFSNSRSEMNVSTLELGDSALYLCASSLREGAGELFFGEGSRLTVL.

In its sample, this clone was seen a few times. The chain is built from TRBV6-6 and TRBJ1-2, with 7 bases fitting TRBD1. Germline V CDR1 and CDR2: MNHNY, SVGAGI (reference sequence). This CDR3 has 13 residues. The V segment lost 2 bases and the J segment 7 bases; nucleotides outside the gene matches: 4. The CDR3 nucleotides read TGTGCCAGCAGTTACGAGGGGGCAGGTGGCTACACCTTC. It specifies CASSYEGAGGYTF.

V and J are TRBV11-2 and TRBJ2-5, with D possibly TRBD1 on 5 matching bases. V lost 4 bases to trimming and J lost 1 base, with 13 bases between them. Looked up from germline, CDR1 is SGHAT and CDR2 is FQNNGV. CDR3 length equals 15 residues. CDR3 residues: CASSSTGRIQETQYF. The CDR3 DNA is TGTGCCAGCAGCTCCACAGGCCGCATCCAAGAGACCCAGTACTTC.

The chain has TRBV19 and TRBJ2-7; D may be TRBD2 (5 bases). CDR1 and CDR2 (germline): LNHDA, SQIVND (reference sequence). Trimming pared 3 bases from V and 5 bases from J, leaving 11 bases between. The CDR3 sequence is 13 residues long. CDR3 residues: CASSISRGNEQYF. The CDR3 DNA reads TGTGCCAGTAGTATCAGTCGAGGGAACGAGCAGTACTTC.

The CDR3 DNA follows: TGTGCCAGCAGCAACCTTGGGACAGGCCCCCAGCATTTT. This codes for CASSNLGTGPQHF. The genes are TRBV12-3 or TRBV12-4 and TRBJ1-5; 8 bases are shared with TRBD1. The CDR3 is made up of 13 amino acids. V gave up 6 bases and J gave up 10 bases; unmatched junction bases: 8.